A selection of T cell receptor beta chains follows, all from one sample in a study of shared clonotypes between healthy human individuals. Measured with immunoSEQ multiplex PCR; TCRdb has only the in-frame clones, and not every one. The table lists 1 million to 1.3 million clones, around 82% of them singletons. Sequencing input: memory CD4+ T cells from PBMCs. The receptors stem from a young man in good health. Some clones in this sample may be carry-over from other donors' samples. CDR3s include the opening cysteine and the closing phenylalanine or tryptophan. A D gene is named only where the DNA matches it firmly. Clone size is shown for a subset of rows, as once, few, many or a class of expanded clone.

clone size,V gene,J gene,D gene,CDR3 protein,CDR3 DNA
-,TRBV7-2,TRBJ2-7,TRBD1,CASSPGTGFYEQYF,TGTGCCAGCAGCCCGGGGACAGGGTTCTACGAGCAGTACTTC
few,TRBV7-7,TRBJ2-1,-,CASSLSSLVGNEQFF,TGTGCCAGCAGCTTATCGTCACTGGTGGGCAATGAGCAGTTCTTC
-,TRBV29-1,TRBJ2-5,TRBD2,CSVVAGVETQYF,TGCAGCGTTGTAGCGGGAGTGGAGACCCAGTACTTC
few,TRBV27,TRBJ1-2,TRBD1,CASSYGGTGIYGYTF,TGTGCCAGCAGTTATGGGGGGACAGGCATCTATGGCTACACCTTC
once,TRBV7-9,TRBJ1-2,-,CASSSDTYGYTF,TGTGCCAGCAGCTCCGACACATATGGCTACACCTTC
once,TRBV10-3,TRBJ2-5,-,CAISDTFPGTAARQETQYF,TGTGCCATCAGCGACACCTTCCCCGGGACCGCAGCCCGTCAAGAGACCCAGTACTTC
once,TRBV11-3,TRBJ2-7,-,CASSSRGETYEQYF,TGTGCCAGCAGCTCACGGGGAGAAACCTACGAGCAGTACTTC
-,TRBV7-9,TRBJ2-3,-,CASREGPSQDTQYF,TGTGCCAGCAGGGAGGGCCCATCCCAGGATACGCAGTATTTT
-,TRBV30,TRBJ2-7,-,CAWSVKQGEQYF,TGTGCCTGGAGTGTGAAACAGGGTGAGCAGTACTTC
-,TRBV5-1,TRBJ1-1,-,CASSAGQGPAGNTEAFF,TGCGCCAGCAGCGCGGGGCAGGGGCCCGCGGGGAACACTGAAGCTTTCTTT
-,TRBV27,TRBJ2-1,-,CATKSWQARGYNEQFF,TGTGCCACTAAGAGTTGGCAGGCTAGAGGTTACAATGAGCAGTTCTTC
many,TRBV9,TRBJ1-2,TRBD1,CASRKDRNRPNYGYTF,TGTGCCAGCAGAAAGGACAGGAACAGACCTAACTATGGCTACACCTTC
once,TRBV30,TRBJ2-1,TRBD1,CAWSIPGQRFF,TGTGCCTGGAGTATACCGGGACAGAGGTTCTTC
-,TRBV5-1,TRBJ1-5,-,CASSPFPGEPQHF,TGCGCCAGCAGCCCATTTCCAGGGGAGCCCCAGCATTTT
-,TRBV4-1,TRBJ2-7,-,CASSQDIRARGNHEQYF,-
-,TRBV6-6,TRBJ2-5,-,CASRQGLLQETQYF,TGTGCCAGCAGGCAAGGACTTTTACAAGAGACCCAGTACTTC
-,TRBV23-1,TRBJ1-5,TRBD1,CASSRGQGYDNQPQHF,TGCGCCAGCAGTCGGGGACAGGGGTACGACAATCAGCCCCAGCATTTT
-,TRBV4-1,TRBJ2-5,-,CASSQDSAQETQYF,TGCGCCAGCAGCCAAGACAGCGCTCAAGAGACCCAGTACTTC
-,TRBV11-2,TRBJ2-5,-,CASSVHPGSQETQYF,TGTGCCAGCAGCGTTCACCCAGGGAGCCAAGAGACCCAGTACTTC
-,TRBV11-3,TRBJ2-7,TRBD1,CASSAGQGASYEQYF,TGTGCCAGCAGCGCCGGACAGGGGGCTTCCTACGAGCAGTACTTC
-,TRBV30,TRBJ1-6,-,CAWSVPPYNSPLHF,TGTGCCTGGAGTGTACCACCATATAATTCACCCCTCCACTTT
-,TRBV4-1,TRBJ2-7,-,CASSQIGRNEQYF,TGCGCCAGCAGCCAAATCGGCAGAAACGAGCAGTACTTC
-,TRBV6-5,TRBJ2-7,TRBD2,CASSYTGLGLYEQYF,TGTGCCAGCAGTTACACGGGACTAGGATTATACGAGCAGTACTTC
-,TRBV27,TRBJ2-7,-,CASSLWRGRENSYEQYF,TGTGCCAGCAGTTTATGGAGGGGACGGGAGAACTCCTACGAGCAGTACTTC
-,TRBV19,TRBJ1-2,TRBD1,CASSPRGRDYGYTF,TGTGCCAGTAGCCCCAGGGGGCGCGACTATGGCTACACCTTC
many,TRBV19,TRBJ2-7,-,CASRFLSSDEQYF,TGTGCCAGTAGATTCCTTTCTAGCGACGAGCAGTACTTC
-,TRBV6-1,TRBJ1-5,-,CASERSGGNQPQHF,TGTGCCAGCGAGCGATCAGGGGGCAATCAGCCCCAGCATTTT
-,TRBV5-1,TRBJ2-7,-,CASSLSSSHEQYF,TGCGCCAGCAGTTTGTCGAGTTCCCACGAGCAGTACTTC
once,TRBV7-9,TRBJ1-1,-,CASTRGGEAEAFF,TGTGCCAGCACCCGAGGGGGGGAGGCTGAAGCTTTCTTT
-,TRBV5-1,TRBJ1-4,-,CASSPGPGEKLFF,TGCGCCAGCAGCCCAGGGCCGGGTGAAAAACTGTTTTTT
-,TRBV5-6,TRBJ1-1,-,CASSLRALARPTEAFF,TGTGCCAGCAGCTTGAGGGCGTTGGCCCGGCCCACTGAAGCTTTCTTT
few,TRBV18,TRBJ2-7,-,CASSSSASYEQYF,TGTGCCAGCTCAAGTAGCGCAAGCTACGAGCAGTACTTC
-,TRBV5-1,TRBJ1-2,TRBD1,CASSAGTGIGYTF,TGCGCCAGCAGCGCCGGGACAGGGATTGGCTACACCTTC
-,TRBV28,TRBJ1-1,-,CASRVQVSSEAFF,TGTGCCAGCAGGGTACAGGTTTCTTCCGAAGCTTTCTTT
few,TRBV7-6,TRBJ2-3,-,CASSLAGGRLGTDTQYF,TGTGCCAGCAGCTTAGCAGGGGGGCGCCTAGGCACAGATACGCAGTATTTT
-,TRBV11-3,TRBJ2-6,TRBD1,CASSPRPGTGGSGANVLTF,TGTGCCAGCAGCCCGAGACCCGGGACAGGGGGCTCTGGGGCCAACGTCCTGACTTTC
-,TRBV7-3,TRBJ2-1,-,CASSPDRYNEQFF,TGTGCCAGCAGCCCTGATCGCTACAATGAGCAGTTCTTC
-,TRBV7-9,TRBJ2-5,-,CASSLAGPETQYF,TGTGCCAGCAGCTTAGCAGGGCCAGAGACCCAGTACTTC
once,TRBV28,TRBJ2-7,TRBD2,CASSFSGRIGEQYF,TGTGCCAGCAGTTTCAGCGGGAGAATAGGCGAGCAGTACTTC
-,TRBV27,TRBJ2-1,TRBD2,CASSPLVGGPGNEQFF,TGTGCCAGCAGCCCTCTGGTGGGAGGGCCGGGGAATGAGCAGTTCTTC
few,TRBV14,TRBJ2-5,TRBD2,CASSQVGRADLGETQYF,TGTGCCAGCAGCCAAGTCGGGAGGGCCGATTTAGGAGAGACCCAGTACTTC
-,TRBV18,TRBJ1-2,TRBD1,CASSPPTGEYGYTF,TGTGCCAGCTCACCACCGACAGGGGAATATGGCTACACCTTC
-,TRBV5-1,TRBJ1-4,-,CASSLAPGANEKLFF,TGCGCCAGCAGCTTGGCTCCTGGGGCTAATGAAAAACTGTTTTTT
-,TRBV5-4,TRBJ1-4,TRBD1,CASSFPGTGGDEKLFF,TGTGCCAGCAGCTTCCCCGGGACAGGGGGAGATGAAAAACTGTTTTTT
-,TRBV7-2,TRBJ2-7,-,CASSFRRGYEQYF,TGTGCCAGCAGCTTTCGGCGGGGTTACGAGCAGTACTTC
-,TRBV21-1,TRBJ2-7,-,CASRGKIYEQYF,TGTGCCAGCCGCGGAAAAATTTACGAGCAGTACTTC
few,TRBV5-1,TRBJ2-5,-,CASSPGGGRETQYF,TGCGCCAGCAGCCCCGGTGGGGGCCGAGAGACCCAGTACTTC
few,TRBV7-2,TRBJ2-1,-,CASSLWTREQFF,TGTGCCAGCAGCTTATGGACGAGAGAGCAGTTCTTC
few,TRBV7-2,TRBJ2-5,TRBD1,CASSLSRGQETQYF,TGTGCCAGCAGCTTAAGCAGGGGGCAAGAGACCCAGTACTTC